This T cell receptor beta chain was identified in a study of sequential checkpoint blockade in melanoma. Generated by immunoSEQ multiplex PCR, the TCRdb table keeps only in-frame clones and is missing some. The sample has 13,000 or so clones; approximately 80% are singletons. Regarding treatment: randomized to nivolumab then ipilimumab (arm A) or the reverse (arm B). This clone was seen more than once but under ten times. V lost 5 bases to trimming and J lost 1 base, with 9 bases between them. The CDR3 runs to 13 residues. The germline gives CDR1 SEHNR, CDR2 FQNEAQ (reference sequence). Specimen: CD8+ T cells sorted from blood (inferred from file names), collected from a patient given nivolumab and ipilimumab in sequence. This TCR was sampled from a human donor with melanoma. This chain joins TRBV7-9 and TRBJ2-7; D is unresolved. The CDR3 nucleotides are TGTGCCAGCAGCCTCACACAGTCCTACGAGCAGTACTTC. This sequence encodes CASSLTQSYEQYF.